A selection of T cell receptor beta chains follows, all from one sample in a study of cytomegalovirus exposure and HLA in healthy donors. Repertoires were generated with immunoSEQ multiplex PCR, while TCRdb's copy carries only in-frame clones and drops some. Of roughly 200,000 clones listed, roughly 68% are singletons. Sequencing was carried out using PBMCs. The receptors shown here come from a man aged 35 to 55 in good health and CMV-seropositive. Each CDR3 is given with its conserved first and last residue. The D gene is left open where the match is weak. Size values are once, few and many counts, or a class for expanded clones, and some rows have none.

>TRBJ2-1|TRBV5-4|NA|NA
TGTGCCAGCAGCTCCCCTGGGGGCACTGAGCAGTTCTTC
CASSSPGGTEQFF
>TRBJ2-1|TRBV18|few|NA
TGTGCCAGCTCACCACCGGCGGGACCATACAATGAGCAGTTCTTC
CASSPPAGPYNEQFF
>TRBJ1-1|TRBV11-3|once|NA
TGTGCCAGCAGCCTTCAGGAAGGGGGGAACACTGAAGCTTTCTTT
CASSLQEGGNTEAFF
>TRBJ1-3|TRBV7-9|NA|TRBD1
TGTGCCAGCAGCCCGGCGGGACAGCTGGGTGGAAACACCATATATTTT
CASSPAGQLGGNTIYF
>TRBJ2-1|TRBV7-9|NA|TRBD2
TGTGCCAGCAGCTTAACTAGCGGCTACAATGAGCAGTTCTTC
CASSLTSGYNEQFF
>TRBJ2-3|TRBV7-9|NA|NA
TGTGCCAGCAGCTTAGATAGTCTGGAGGTGGATACGCAGTATTTT
CASSLDSLEVDTQYF
>TRBJ2-1|TRBV5-1|NA|NA
TGCGCCAGCAGCTTGGTTCTTTCCTACAATGAGCAGTTCTTC
CASSLVLSYNEQFF
>TRBJ1-5|TRBV6-6|NA|TRBD1
TGTGCCAGCAGGCGACAGGGGGATAGCAATCAGCCCCAGCATTTT
CASRRQGDSNQPQHF
>TRBJ2-3|TRBV7-3|NA|TRBD2
TGTGCCAGCAGTCAAAGCGGGGGTACAGATACGCAGTATTTT
CASSQSGGTDTQYF
>TRBJ2-7|TRBV7-3|NA|NA
TGTGCCAGCAGCGCGAGTAAGCAGAGGGGGAACCTTGGCTACGAGCAGTACTTC
CASSASKQRGNLGYEQYF
>TRBJ1-3|TRBV4-1|NA|NA
TGCGCCAGCAGCCAAATACAGGGCCTCTCTGGAAACACCATATATTTT
CASSQIQGLSGNTIYF
>TRBJ1-6|TRBV5-1|NA|NA
TGCGCCAGCAGCTTGGACCTGCCCAGTTCACCCCTCCACTTT
CASSLDLPSSPLHF
>TRBJ1-1|TRBV27|NA|NA
TGTGCCAGCAGCCAAACTCAGGGGCGGGGGACTGAAGCTTTCTTT
CASSQTQGRGTEAFF
>TRBJ2-3|TRBV7-6|NA|NA
TGTGCCAGCAGCTTAGCCGGGGAGACCACAGATACGCAGTATTTT
CASSLAGETTDTQYF
>TRBJ2-5|TRBV27|NA|TRBD1
TGTGCCAGCAGTTTCGGACAGGGCCGGACAGAGACCCAGTACTTC
CASSFGQGRTETQYF
>TRBJ1-1|TRBV5-1|few|TRBD1
TGCGCCAGCAGCTTGGACCCAGGGGGATTGAACACTGAAGCTTTCTTT
CASSLDPGGLNTEAFF